This T cell receptor beta chain was identified in a study of T cells in Graves' hyperthyroidism and ophthalmopathy. TCR beta CDR3 regions were amplified from RNA. Carried out on the TCR CDR3, a first-round RT-PCR used the HTBI primer set. Each CDR3 protein is one row after TCRdb ran MiXCR on the multiplex PCR reads. The sample consists of about 500,000 distinct CDR3 sequences, 15% to 20% of them appearing once. CDR3 length: 13 amino acids. The V gene end was trimmed by 4 bases and the J gene end by 4 bases; junction bases not matched to a gene: 4. This clonotype was counted at least ten times. The rearrangement links TRBV12-3 or TRBV12-4 to TRBJ2-7; 7 positions match TRBD1. The receptor was derived from a woman aged 25 to 39 with Graves' ophthalmopathy. The sequencing sample was made of blood. The CDR3 region is CASSWDSRYEQYF. In DNA, the CDR3 is TGTGCCAGCAGTTGGGACAGTCGTTACGAGCAGTACTTC.